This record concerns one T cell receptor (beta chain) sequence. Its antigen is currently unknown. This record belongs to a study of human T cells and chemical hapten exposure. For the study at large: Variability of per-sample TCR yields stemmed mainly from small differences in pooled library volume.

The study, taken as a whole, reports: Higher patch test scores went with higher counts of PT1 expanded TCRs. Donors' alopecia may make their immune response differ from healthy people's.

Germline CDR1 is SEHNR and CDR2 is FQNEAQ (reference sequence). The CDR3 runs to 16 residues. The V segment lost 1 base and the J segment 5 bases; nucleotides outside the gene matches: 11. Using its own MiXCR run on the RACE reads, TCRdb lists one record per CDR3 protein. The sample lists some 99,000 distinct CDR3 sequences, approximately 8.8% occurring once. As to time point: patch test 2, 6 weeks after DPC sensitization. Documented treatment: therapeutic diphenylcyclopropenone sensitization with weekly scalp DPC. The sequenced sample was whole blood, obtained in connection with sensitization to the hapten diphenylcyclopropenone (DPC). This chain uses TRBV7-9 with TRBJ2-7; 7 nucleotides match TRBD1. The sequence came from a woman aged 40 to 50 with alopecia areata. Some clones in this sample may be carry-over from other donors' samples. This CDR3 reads CASSLETGFSGHEQYF. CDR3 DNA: TGTGCCAGCAGCTTAGAGACAGGGTTTTCGGGGCACGAGCAGTACTTC.